A selection of T cell receptor beta chains follows, all from one sample in a study of T cells in Graves' hyperthyroidism and ophthalmopathy. Via MiXCR, TCRdb re-called the multiplex PCR reads, giving one row per CDR3 protein. The table has about 300,000 distinct CDR3 sequences, roughly 18% seen once. Specimen: blood. The receptors were gathered from a man aged 50-59 years with Graves' ophthalmopathy. Each CDR3 is given with its conserved first and last residue. The order of the fields is clone size, J gene, D gene, V gene, CDR3 protein, CDR3 DNA. A D gene is named only where the DNA matches it firmly. Clone size appears in some rows only: once, few, many, or a class for an expanded clone.

clone size: many
J gene: TRBJ2-5
D gene: TRBD1
V gene: TRBV5-1
CDR3 protein: CASSIGTGGWETQYF
CDR3 DNA: TGCGCCAGCAGCATCGGGACAGGGGGCTGGGAGACCCAGTACTTC

clone size: many
J gene: TRBJ1-5
D gene: TRBD1
V gene: TRBV29-1
CDR3 protein: CSVRTGALNQPQHF
CDR3 DNA: TGCAGCGTGAGAACAGGGGCGCTAAATCAGCCCCAGCATTTT

clone size: NA
J gene: TRBJ1-4
D gene: NA
V gene: TRBV11-2
CDR3 protein: CASSLAGIAEKLFF
CDR3 DNA: TGTGCCAGCAGCTTAGCTGGAATTGCCGAAAAACTGTTTTTT

clone size: NA
J gene: TRBJ2-1
D gene: TRBD1
V gene: TRBV7-8
CDR3 protein: CASRKDRGGYNEQFF
CDR3 DNA: TGTGCCAGCAGGAAAGACAGGGGGGGGTACAATGAGCAGTTCTTC

clone size: few
J gene: TRBJ2-1
D gene: TRBD2
V gene: TRBV4-2
CDR3 protein: CASSRGLAGGVYNEQFF
CDR3 DNA: TGTGCCAGCAGCCGAGGACTAGCGGGAGGTGTCTACAATGAGCAGTTCTTC

clone size: many
J gene: TRBJ1-1
D gene: NA
V gene: TRBV6-1
CDR3 protein: CASILRVAGGTEAFF
CDR3 DNA: TGTGCCAGCATCCTCCGGGTAGCTGGGGGCACTGAAGCTTTCTTT

clone size: NA
J gene: TRBJ2-5
D gene: NA
V gene: TRBV6-1
CDR3 protein: CASGTRGWQETQYF
CDR3 DNA: TGTGCCAGCGGGACAAGGGGATGGCAAGAGACCCAGTACTTC

clone size: NA
J gene: TRBJ1-2
D gene: NA
V gene: TRBV28
CDR3 protein: CASGPTVGYTF
CDR3 DNA: TGTGCCAGCGGACCGACCGTCGGCTACACCTTC

clone size: NA
J gene: TRBJ1-4
D gene: NA
V gene: TRBV20-1
CDR3 protein: CSANSKGQIEKLFF
CDR3 DNA: TGCAGTGCTAATTCGAAGGGCCAGATTGAAAAACTGTTTTTT

clone size: NA
J gene: TRBJ2-3
D gene: TRBD2
V gene: TRBV7-8
CDR3 protein: CASSLAGLAGVGAQYF
CDR3 DNA: TGTGCCAGCAGCTTAGCCGGACTAGCGGGAGTGGGGGCGCAGTATTTT

clone size: NA
J gene: TRBJ2-3
D gene: NA
V gene: TRBV2
CDR3 protein: CASSYEDTQYF
CDR3 DNA: TGTGCCAGCAGTTACGAAGATACGCAGTATTTT

clone size: many
J gene: TRBJ2-7
D gene: NA
V gene: TRBV12-3/TRBV12-4
CDR3 protein: CASSWGGAEQYF
CDR3 DNA: TGTGCCAGCAGTTGGGGGGGCGCGGAGCAGTACTTC

clone size: many
J gene: TRBJ1-1
D gene: TRBD1
V gene: TRBV6-6
CDR3 protein: CASSYSRGETEAFF
CDR3 DNA: TGTGCCAGCAGTTACTCCAGGGGGGAGACTGAAGCTTTCTTT

clone size: NA
J gene: TRBJ2-3
D gene: NA
V gene: TRBV4-1
CDR3 protein: CASSHLYTDTQYF
CDR3 DNA: TGCGCCAGCAGCCATCTCTACACAGATACGCAGTATTTT

clone size: NA
J gene: TRBJ2-7
D gene: NA
V gene: TRBV7-6
CDR3 protein: CASSLEVGPYEQYF
CDR3 DNA: TGTGCCAGCAGCTTAGAGGTCGGGCCCTACGAGCAGTACTTC

clone size: NA
J gene: TRBJ2-1
D gene: TRBD2
V gene: TRBV3-1
CDR3 protein: CASSQGPGLAENEQFF
CDR3 DNA: TGTGCCAGCAGCCAAGGCCCGGGACTAGCCGAGAATGAGCAGTTCTTC